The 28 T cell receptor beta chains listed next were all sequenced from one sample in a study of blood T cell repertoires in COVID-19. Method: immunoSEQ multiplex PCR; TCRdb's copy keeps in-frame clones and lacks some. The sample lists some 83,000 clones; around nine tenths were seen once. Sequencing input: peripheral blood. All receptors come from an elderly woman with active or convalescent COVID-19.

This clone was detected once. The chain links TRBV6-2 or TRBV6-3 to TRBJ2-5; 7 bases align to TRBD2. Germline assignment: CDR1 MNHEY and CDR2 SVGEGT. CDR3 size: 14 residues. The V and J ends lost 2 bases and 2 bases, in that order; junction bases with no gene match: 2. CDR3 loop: CASSYGGRQETQYF. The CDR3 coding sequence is TGTGCCAGCAGTTACGGCGGGAGACAAGAGACCCAGTACTTC.

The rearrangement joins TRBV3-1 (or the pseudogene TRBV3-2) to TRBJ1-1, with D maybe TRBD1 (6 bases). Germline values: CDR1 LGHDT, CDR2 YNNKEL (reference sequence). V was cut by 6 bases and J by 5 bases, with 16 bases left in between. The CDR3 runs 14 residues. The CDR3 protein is CASSPQGRGTEAFF. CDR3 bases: TGTGCCAGCAGTCCTCAGGGGAGAGGGACTGAAGCTTTCTTT.

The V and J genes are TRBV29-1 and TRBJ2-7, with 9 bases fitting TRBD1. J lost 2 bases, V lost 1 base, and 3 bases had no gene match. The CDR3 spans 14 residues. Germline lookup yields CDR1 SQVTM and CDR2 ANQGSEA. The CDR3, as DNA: TGCAGCGTTGAAGGGACAGGGGTCACCTACGAGCAGTACTTC. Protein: CSVEGTGVTYEQYF.

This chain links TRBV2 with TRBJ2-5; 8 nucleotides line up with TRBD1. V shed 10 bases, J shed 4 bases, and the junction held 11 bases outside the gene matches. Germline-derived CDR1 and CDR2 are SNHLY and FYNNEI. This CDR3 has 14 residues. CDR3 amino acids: CATGSQGARETQYF. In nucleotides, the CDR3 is TGTGCCACGGGTTCTCAGGGGGCGCGAGAGACCCAGTACTTC.

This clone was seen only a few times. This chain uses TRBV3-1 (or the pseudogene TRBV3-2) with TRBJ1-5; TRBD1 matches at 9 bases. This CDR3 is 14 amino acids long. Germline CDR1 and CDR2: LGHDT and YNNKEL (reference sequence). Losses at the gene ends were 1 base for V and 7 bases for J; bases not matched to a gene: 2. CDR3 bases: TGTGCCAGCAGCCAAGGGACAGGGGTACAGCCCCAGCATTTT. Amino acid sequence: CASSQGTGVQPQHF.

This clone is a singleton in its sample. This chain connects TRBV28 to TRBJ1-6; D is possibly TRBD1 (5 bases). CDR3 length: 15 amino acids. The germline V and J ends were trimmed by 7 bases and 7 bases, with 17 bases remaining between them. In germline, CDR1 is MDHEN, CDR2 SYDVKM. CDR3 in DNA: TGTGCCAGCAACGGGGGGGGGTTTCGAAATTCACCCCTCCACTTT. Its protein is CASNGGGFRNSPLHF.

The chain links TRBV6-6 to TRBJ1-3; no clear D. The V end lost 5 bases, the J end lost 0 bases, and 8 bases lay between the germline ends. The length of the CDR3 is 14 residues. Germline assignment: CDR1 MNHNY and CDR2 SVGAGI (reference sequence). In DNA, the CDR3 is TGTGCCAGCAGTGGAACAGACTCTGGAAACACCATATATTTT. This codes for CASSGTDSGNTIYF.

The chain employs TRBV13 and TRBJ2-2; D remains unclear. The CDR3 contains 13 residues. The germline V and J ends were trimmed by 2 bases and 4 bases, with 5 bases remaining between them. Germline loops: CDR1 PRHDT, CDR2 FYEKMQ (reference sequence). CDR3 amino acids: CASSLLGTGELFF. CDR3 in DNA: TGTGCCAGCAGCTTACTCGGCACCGGGGAGCTGTTTTTT.

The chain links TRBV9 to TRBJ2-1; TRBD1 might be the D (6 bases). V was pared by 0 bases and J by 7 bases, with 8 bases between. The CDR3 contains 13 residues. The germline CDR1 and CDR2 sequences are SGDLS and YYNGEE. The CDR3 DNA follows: TGTGCCAGCAGCGTAGTGAGGGGGAATGAGCAGTTCTTC. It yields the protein CASSVVRGNEQFF.

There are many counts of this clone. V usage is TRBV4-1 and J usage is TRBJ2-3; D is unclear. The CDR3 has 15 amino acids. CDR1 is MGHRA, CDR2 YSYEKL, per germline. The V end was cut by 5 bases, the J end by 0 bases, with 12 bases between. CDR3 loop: CASSAVSPSTDTQYF. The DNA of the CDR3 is TGCGCCAGCAGCGCGGTTAGCCCGAGCACAGATACGCAGTATTTT.

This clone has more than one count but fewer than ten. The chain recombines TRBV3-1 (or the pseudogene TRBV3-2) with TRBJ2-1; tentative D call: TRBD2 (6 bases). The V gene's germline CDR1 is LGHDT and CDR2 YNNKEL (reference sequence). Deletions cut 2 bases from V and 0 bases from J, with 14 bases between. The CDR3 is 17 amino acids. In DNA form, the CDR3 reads TGTGCCAGCAGCCAAAGTGTCGGGAGCGGCTCCTACAATGAGCAGTTCTTC. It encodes CASSQSVGSGSYNEQFF.

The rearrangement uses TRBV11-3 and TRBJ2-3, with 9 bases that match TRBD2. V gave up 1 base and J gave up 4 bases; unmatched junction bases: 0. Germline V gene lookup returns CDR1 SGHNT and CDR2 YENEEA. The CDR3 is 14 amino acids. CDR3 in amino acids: CASSLGLAADTQYF. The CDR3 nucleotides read TGTGCCAGCAGCTTAGGACTAGCGGCAGATACGCAGTATTTT. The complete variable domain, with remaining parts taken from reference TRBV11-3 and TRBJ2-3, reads EAGVVQSPRYKIIEKKQPVAFWCNPISGHNTLYWYLQNLGQGPELLIRYENEEAVDDSQLPKDRFSAERLKGVDSTLKIQPAELGDSAVYLCASSLGLAADTQYFGPGTRLTVL.

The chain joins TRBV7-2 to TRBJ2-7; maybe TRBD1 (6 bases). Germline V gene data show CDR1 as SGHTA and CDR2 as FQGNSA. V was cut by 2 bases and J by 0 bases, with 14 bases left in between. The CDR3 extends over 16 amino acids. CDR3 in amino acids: CASSLTTGYLSYEQYF. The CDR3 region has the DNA TGTGCCAGCAGCTTAACAACAGGGTACCTCTCCTACGAGCAGTACTTC.

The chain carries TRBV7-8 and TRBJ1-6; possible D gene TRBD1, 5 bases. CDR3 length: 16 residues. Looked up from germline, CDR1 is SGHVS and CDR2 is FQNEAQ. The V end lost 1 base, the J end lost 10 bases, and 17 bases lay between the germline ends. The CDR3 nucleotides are TGTGCCAGCAGCTTAGTGGCCAGGGTGAGTGGATCACCCCTCCACTTT. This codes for CASSLVARVSGSPLHF.

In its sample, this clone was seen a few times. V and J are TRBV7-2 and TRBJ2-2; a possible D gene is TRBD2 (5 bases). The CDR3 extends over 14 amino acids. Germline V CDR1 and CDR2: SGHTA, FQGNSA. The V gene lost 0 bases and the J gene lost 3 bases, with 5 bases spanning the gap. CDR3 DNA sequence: TGTGCCAGCAGCTTAGCGAGGGACACCGGGGAGCTGTTTTTT. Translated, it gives CASSLARDTGELFF.

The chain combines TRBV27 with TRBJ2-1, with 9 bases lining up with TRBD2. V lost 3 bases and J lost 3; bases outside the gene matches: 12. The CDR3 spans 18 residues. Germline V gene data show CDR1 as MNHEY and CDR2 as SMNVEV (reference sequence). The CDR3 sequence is CASSFRVAGAPGYNEQFF. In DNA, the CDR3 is TGTGCCAGCAGTTTTCGGGTAGCGGGAGCCCCTGGCTACAATGAGCAGTTCTTC.

The CDR3 reads CASSSPGQGDNQYF. The CDR3 DNA reads TGTGCCAGCAGCTCCCCGGGACAGGGGGATAACCAGTACTTC. The chain recombines TRBV7-9 with TRBJ2-5; 11 nucleotides align to TRBD1. Looked up from germline, CDR1 is SEHNR and CDR2 is FQNEAQ (reference sequence). The CDR3 consists of 14 residues. The junction had 8 bases not matched to a gene; V was cut back by 4 bases and J by 10 bases.

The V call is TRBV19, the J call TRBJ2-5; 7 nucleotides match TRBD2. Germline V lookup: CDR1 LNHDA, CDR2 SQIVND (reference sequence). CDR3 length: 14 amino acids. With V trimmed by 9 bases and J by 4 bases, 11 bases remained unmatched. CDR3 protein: CASTPPGGRETQYF. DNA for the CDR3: TGTGCCAGCACCCCCCCGGGGGGACGAGAGACCCAGTACTTC.

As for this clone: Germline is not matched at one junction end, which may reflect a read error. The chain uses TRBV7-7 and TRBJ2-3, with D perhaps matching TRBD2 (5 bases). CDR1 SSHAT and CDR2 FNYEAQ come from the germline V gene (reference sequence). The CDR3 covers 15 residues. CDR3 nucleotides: TGTGCTAGCAGCTTAGAATATACTAGTATGGATACGCAGTATTTT. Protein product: CASSLEYTSMDTQYF.

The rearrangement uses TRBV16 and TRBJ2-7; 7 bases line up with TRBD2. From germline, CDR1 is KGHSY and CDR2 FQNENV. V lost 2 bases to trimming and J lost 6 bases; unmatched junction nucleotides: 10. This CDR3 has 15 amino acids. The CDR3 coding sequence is TGTGCCAGCAGCCAAGAACGGCGGGAGATTGGCGAGCAGTACTTC. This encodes CASSQERREIGEQYF.

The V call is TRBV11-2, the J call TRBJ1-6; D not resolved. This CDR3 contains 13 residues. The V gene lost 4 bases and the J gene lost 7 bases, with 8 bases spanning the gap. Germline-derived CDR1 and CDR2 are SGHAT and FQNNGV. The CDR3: CASSSHTNSPLHF. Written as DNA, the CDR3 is TGTGCCAGCAGCTCCCACACGAATTCACCCCTCCACTTT.

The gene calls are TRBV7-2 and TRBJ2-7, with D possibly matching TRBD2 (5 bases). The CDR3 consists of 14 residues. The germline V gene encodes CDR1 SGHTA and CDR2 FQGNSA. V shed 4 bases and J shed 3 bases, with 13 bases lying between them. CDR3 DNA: TGTGCCAGCAGCTCACGACTACTAGACTACGAGCAGTACTTC. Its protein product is CASSSRLLDYEQYF.

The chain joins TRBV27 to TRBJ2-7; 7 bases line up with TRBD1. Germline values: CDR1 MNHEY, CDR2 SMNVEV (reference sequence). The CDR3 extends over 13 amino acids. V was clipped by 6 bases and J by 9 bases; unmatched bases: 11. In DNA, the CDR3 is TGTGCCAGCAGGCCCACAGGGGTATGGGGGCAGTACTTC. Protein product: CASRPTGVWGQYF.

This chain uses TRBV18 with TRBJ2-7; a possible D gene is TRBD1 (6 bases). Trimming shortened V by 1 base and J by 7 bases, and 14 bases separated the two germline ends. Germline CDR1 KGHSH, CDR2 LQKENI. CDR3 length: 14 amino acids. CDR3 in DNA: TGTGCCAGCTCACCACGAGGGGGTCAAGGGGAGCAGTACTTC. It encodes CASSPRGGQGEQYF.

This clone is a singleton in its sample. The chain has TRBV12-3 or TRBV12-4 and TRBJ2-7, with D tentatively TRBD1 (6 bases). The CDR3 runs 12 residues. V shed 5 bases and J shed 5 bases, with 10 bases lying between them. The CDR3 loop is CASSRGQNEQYF. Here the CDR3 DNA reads TGTGCCAGCAGTCGTGGACAGAACGAGCAGTACTTC.

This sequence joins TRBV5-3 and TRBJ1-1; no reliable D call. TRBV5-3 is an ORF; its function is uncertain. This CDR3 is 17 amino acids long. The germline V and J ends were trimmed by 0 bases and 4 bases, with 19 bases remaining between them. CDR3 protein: CARSLVEPRVVCTEAFF. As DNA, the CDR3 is TGTGCCAGAAGCTTGGTCGAACCCCGAGTCGTTTGCACTGAAGCTTTCTTT.

In nucleotides, the CDR3 is TGTGCCACCAGCCTTCGGGGGGCCGGGGAGACCCAGTACTTC. Translation gives CATSLRGAGETQYF. The chain joins TRBV24-1 to TRBJ2-5; D may be TRBD2 (7 bases). V was cut by 7 bases and J by 5 bases, with 16 bases left in between. This CDR3 spans 14 amino acids. Looked up from germline, CDR1 is KGHDR and CDR2 is SFDVKD.

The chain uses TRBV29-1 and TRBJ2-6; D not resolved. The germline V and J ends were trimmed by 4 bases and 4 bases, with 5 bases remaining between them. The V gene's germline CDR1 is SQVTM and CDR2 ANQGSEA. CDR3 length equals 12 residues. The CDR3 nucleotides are TGCAGCGTTGTCCTAGGGGCCAACGTCCTGACTTTC. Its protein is CSVVLGANVLTF.